Included here is one T cell receptor beta chain sequence, with context. Its antigen is unknown. The sample is drawn from a study of cytomegalovirus exposure and HLA in healthy donors. A multiplex PCR was run with 60 Vbeta primers and 13 Jbeta primers. In the original analysis: About 10 million of tens of millions of unique TCR beta chains were shared, per a later count. Profiling relied on immunoSEQ multiplex PCR, and the TCRdb table lists in-frame clones only, not all of them. V and J calls and clone size are copied from that table; D and trimming were computed from the DNA. Of approximately 170,000 clones in the sample, around 83% are singletons; the top ten hold about 2.4%. The trim removed 0 bases at V and 9 bases at J, leaving 7 bases unmatched. Per the germline V gene, CDR1 is SGHRS and CDR2 is YFSETQ. CDR3 length: 15 amino acids. Study observations and caveats: The authors later linked a missense DCLRE1C variant to TCR beta V- and J-gene trimming. HLA restriction was apparent for most CMV-associated TCR beta chains in a later analysis. An ancestry cluster, one associated with Asian ancestry, reportedly showed fewer N-insertions than the 666-donor mean in a later analysis.

The sequence was obtained from a man aged 30 to 45 in good health and CMV-seropositive. The sequencing input was PBMCs. The chain couples TRBV5-1 to TRBJ2-1; 9 positions match TRBD2. CDR3 amino acids: CASSLEDSGSLEQFF. In nucleotides, the CDR3 is TGCGCCAGCAGCTTGGAGGATAGCGGGAGTCTTGAGCAGTTCTTC.